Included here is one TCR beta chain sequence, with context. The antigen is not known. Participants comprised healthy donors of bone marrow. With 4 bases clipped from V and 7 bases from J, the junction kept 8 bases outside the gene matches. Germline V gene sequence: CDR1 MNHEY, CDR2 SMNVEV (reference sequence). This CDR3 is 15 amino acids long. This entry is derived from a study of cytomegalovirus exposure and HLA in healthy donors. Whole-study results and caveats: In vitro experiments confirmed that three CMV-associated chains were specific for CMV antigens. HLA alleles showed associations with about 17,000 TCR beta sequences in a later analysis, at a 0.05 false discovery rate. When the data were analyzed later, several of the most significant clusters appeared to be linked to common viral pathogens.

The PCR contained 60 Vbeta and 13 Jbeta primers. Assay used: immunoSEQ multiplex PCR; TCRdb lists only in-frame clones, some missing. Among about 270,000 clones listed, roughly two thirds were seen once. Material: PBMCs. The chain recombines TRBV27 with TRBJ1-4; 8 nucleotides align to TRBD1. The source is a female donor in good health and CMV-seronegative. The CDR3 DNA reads TGTGCCAGCAGTTCTCGAGGGACAGGTGGTGAAAAACTGTTTTTT. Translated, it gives CASSSRGTGGEKLFF.